The rows below give T cell receptor beta chains drawn from one sample of a study of OX40 agonist ivuxolimab in advanced cancers. Clones were sequenced by immunoSEQ multiplex PCR, and TCRdb holds only the in-frame ones, with some missing. The data hold 28,000 or so clones, with roughly 84% observed a single time. The material was CD4+ or CD8+ T cells sorted from blood, obtained in a trial of the OX40 agonist ivuxolimab. These receptor sequences come from an adult with an advanced solid tumor such as melanoma, head and neck, liver or kidney cancer. Each CDR3 is given with its conserved first and last residue. D genes are given only for firm matches. The size field is filled for only some rows; it gives once, few, many or a size class.

clone size: once; V gene: TRBV15; J gene: TRBJ2-7; D gene: NA; CDR3 protein: CATSRDTPRGSSYEQYF; CDR3 DNA: TGTGCCACCAGCAGAGATACCCCACGGGGCAGCTCCTACGAGCAGTACTTC
clone size: NA; V gene: TRBV19; J gene: TRBJ2-7; D gene: NA; CDR3 protein: CASSIRLTYEQYF; CDR3 DNA: TGTGCCAGTAGTATTCGACTCACCTACGAGCAGTACTTC
clone size: few; V gene: TRBV23-1; J gene: TRBJ1-1; D gene: NA; CDR3 protein: CASSQSGQGSTEAFF; CDR3 DNA: TGCGCCAGCAGTCAATCGGGTCAGGGATCCACTGAAGCTTTCTTT
clone size: NA; V gene: TRBV6-4; J gene: TRBJ1-2; D gene: NA; CDR3 protein: CASSPGDNYGYTF; CDR3 DNA: TGTGCCAGCTCCCCAGGGGATAACTATGGCTACACCTTC
clone size: NA; V gene: TRBV10-2; J gene: TRBJ2-1; D gene: TRBD2; CDR3 protein: CASRGGRAHNEQFF; CDR3 DNA: TGCGCCAGCCGGGGCGGGAGGGCCCACAATGAGCAGTTCTTC
clone size: NA; V gene: TRBV9; J gene: TRBJ1-1; D gene: NA; CDR3 protein: CASSGEINTEAFF; CDR3 DNA: TGTGCCAGCAGCGGAGAAATAAACACTGAAGCTTTCTTT
clone size: NA; V gene: TRBV5-4; J gene: TRBJ2-7; D gene: TRBD2; CDR3 protein: CASSFGTSGEQYF; CDR3 DNA: TGTGCCAGCAGCTTTGGTACTAGCGGCGAGCAGTACTTC
clone size: NA; V gene: TRBV5-1; J gene: TRBJ2-7; D gene: NA; CDR3 protein: CASSLGTNYEQYF; CDR3 DNA: TGCGCCAGCAGCTTGGGGACCAACTACGAGCAGTACTTC
clone size: few; V gene: TRBV28; J gene: TRBJ2-7; D gene: NA; CDR3 protein: CASSLVGGQDEQYF; CDR3 DNA: TGTGCCAGCAGTTTAGTCGGGGGGCAGGACGAGCAGTACTTC
clone size: NA; V gene: TRBV2; J gene: TRBJ2-6; D gene: TRBD1; CDR3 protein: CASSWGGQGHGTSGANVLTF; CDR3 DNA: TGTGCCAGCAGTTGGGGGGGACAGGGGCATGGTACTTCTGGGGCCAACGTCCTGACTTTC
clone size: NA; V gene: TRBV6-5; J gene: TRBJ1-1; D gene: NA; CDR3 protein: CASSDRSEAFF; CDR3 DNA: TGTGCCAGCAGTGACAGGTCTGAAGCTTTCTTT
clone size: NA; V gene: TRBV9; J gene: TRBJ2-7; D gene: TRBD2; CDR3 protein: CASSPGGGSSYEQYF; CDR3 DNA: TGTGCCAGCAGCCCGGGGGGGGGCAGCTCCTACGAGCAGTACTTC
clone size: NA; V gene: TRBV10-1; J gene: TRBJ2-3; D gene: NA; CDR3 protein: CASSESRGTDTQYF; CDR3 DNA: TGCGCCAGCAGTGAGTCGAGAGGCACAGATACGCAGTATTTT
clone size: NA; V gene: TRBV27; J gene: TRBJ2-2; D gene: NA; CDR3 protein: CASSPYMGTGAGELFF; CDR3 DNA: TGTGCCAGCAGTCCCTATATGGGGACTGGAGCCGGGGAGCTGTTTTTT
clone size: NA; V gene: TRBV5-6; J gene: TRBJ2-5; D gene: NA; CDR3 protein: CASSRPLSETQYF; CDR3 DNA: TGTGCCAGCAGCCGCCCGCTCTCAGAGACCCAGTACTTC
clone size: NA; V gene: TRBV14; J gene: TRBJ2-1; D gene: NA; CDR3 protein: CASSLPPDNEQFF; CDR3 DNA: TGTGCCAGCAGCCTCCCCCCCGACAATGAGCAGTTCTTC